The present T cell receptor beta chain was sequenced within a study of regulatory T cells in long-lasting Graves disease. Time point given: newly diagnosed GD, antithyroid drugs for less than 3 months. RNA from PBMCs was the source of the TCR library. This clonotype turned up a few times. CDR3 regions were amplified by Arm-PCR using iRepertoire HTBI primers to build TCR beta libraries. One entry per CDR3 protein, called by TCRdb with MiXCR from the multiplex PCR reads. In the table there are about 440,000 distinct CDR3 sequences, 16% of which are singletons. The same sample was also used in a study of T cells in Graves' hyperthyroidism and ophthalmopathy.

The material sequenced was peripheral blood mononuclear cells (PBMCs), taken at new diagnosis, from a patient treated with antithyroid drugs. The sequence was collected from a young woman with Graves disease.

The CDR3 here is CASSRGGAANTGELFF. The CDR3 DNA reads as TGTGCCAGCAGCCGGGGGGGGGCCGCGAACACCGGGGAGCTGTTTTTT. The chain combines TRBV6-1 with TRBJ2-2, with 8 bases aligning to TRBD2. The CDR3 extends over 16 amino acids. The germline V gene has CDR1 MNHNS and CDR2 SASEGT. V was clipped by 6 bases and J by 0 bases; unmatched bases: 6.